The rows below give T cell receptor beta chains drawn from one sample of a study. TCRdb reprocessed the 5' RACE reads via MiXCR and lists one record per CDR3 protein. The sample has some 64,000 distinct CDR3 sequences; around a fifth are singletons. Sequencing was done on a sample of memory CD4+ T cells sorted from a lymph node. The receptors stem from a female donor with breast cancer. The CDR3 runs from the conserved cysteine through the conserved F or W. The D gene is left open where the match is weak. Only part of the rows carry a size: once, few, many, or a class if the clone is expanded.

clone size,D gene,V gene,J gene,CDR3 length,CDR3 DNA,CDR3 protein
many,NA,TRBV5-1,TRBJ1-1,12,TGCGCCAGCAGCCGGGACCCGGCTGAAGCTTTCTTT,CASSRDPAEAFF
few,NA,TRBV20-1,TRBJ2-1,14,TGCAGTGCCCCCCCGCCAGGGGAGTACAATGAGCAGTTCTTC,CSAPPPGEYNEQFF
few,TRBD1,TRBV12-3/TRBV12-4,TRBJ2-4,16,TGTGCCAGCAGCTTGGGACAGGGGGCGCGTGGAGACATTCAGTACTTC,CASSLGQGARGDIQYF
NA,NA,TRBV5-1,TRBJ2-1,11,TGCGCCAGCAGGGGGTACAATGAGCAGTTCTTC,CASRGYNEQFF
few,NA,TRBV12-3/TRBV12-4,TRBJ2-2,16,TGTGCCAGCAGTTTCTGGAATAGCGGGAACACCGGGGAGCTGTTTTTT,CASSFWNSGNTGELFF
NA,NA,TRBV24-1,TRBJ2-2,12,TGTGCCACCTCCAGGTACACCGGGGAGCTGTTTTTT,CATSRYTGELFF
once,NA,TRBV20-1,TRBJ2-7,12,TGCAGTACTAGACGGGACTTGTACGAGCAGTACTTC,CSTRRDLYEQYF
many,NA,TRBV5-1,TRBJ1-2,13,TGCGCCAGCAGCTTCATGGTAGACTATGGCTACACCTTC,CASSFMVDYGYTF
NA,NA,TRBV9,TRBJ1-1,15,TGTGCCAGCAGTGGGGCAGATCGGATCGACACTGAAGCTTTCTTT,CASSGADRIDTEAFF
few,TRBD1,TRBV20-1,TRBJ2-1,16,TGCAGTGCTAGAGATTTGACAGGGATCTACTACAATGAGCAGTTCTTC,CSARDLTGIYYNEQFF
NA,NA,TRBV20-1,TRBJ1-2,12,TGCAGTGCTAGTCCCCAGCCCTATGGCTACACCTTC,CSASPQPYGYTF
few,TRBD2,TRBV5-1,TRBJ2-3,15,TGCGCCAGCCGCCCTAGCGGGGGTAGCACAGATACGCAGTATTTT,CASRPSGGSTDTQYF
many,TRBD1,TRBV10-3,TRBJ2-6,17,TGTGCCATCAGTTCACCCGGGACAGGAGGAGGGGCCAACGTCCTGACTTTC,CAISSPGTGGGANVLTF
few,TRBD2,TRBV5-1,TRBJ2-3,15,TGCGCCAGCAGCACAATAGCGGGCGACTTTGATACGCAGTATTTT,CASSTIAGDFDTQYF
NA,NA,TRBV18,TRBJ2-5,12,TGTGCCAGCTCACCGGGACAAGAGACCCAGTACTTC,CASSPGQETQYF
few,NA,TRBV6-6,TRBJ2-4,17,TGTGCCAGCAGTTACCGTGGTGATACTAGCCAAAAAAACATTCAGTACTTC,CASSYRGDTSQKNIQYF
NA,TRBD1,TRBV5-1,TRBJ2-5,15,TGCGCCAGCAGCTTGGCCGGGGACAGACAAGAGACCCAGTACTTC,CASSLAGDRQETQYF
NA,NA,TRBV9,TRBJ2-7,14,TGTGCCAGCAGCATTTCAGGGTACGGCTACGAGCAGTACTTC,CASSISGYGYEQYF
NA,NA,TRBV7-3,TRBJ2-3,13,TGTGCCAGCAGCTCTCAATCTGCCGATACGCAGTATTTT,CASSSQSADTQYF
few,TRBD1,TRBV5-1,TRBJ1-1,17,TGCGCCAGCAGTCCAAAGCCGACCGGGACAGGAGACACTGAAGCTTTCTTT,CASSPKPTGTGDTEAFF
NA,TRBD1,TRBV2,TRBJ1-1,14,TGTGCCAGCAGTGGGGACAGGTTGAACACTGAAGCTTTCTTT,CASSGDRLNTEAFF
NA,NA,TRBV25-1,TRBJ2-1,12,TGTGCCAGCAGTGAATGGGGGGATGAGCAGTTCTTC,CASSEWGDEQFF
many,TRBD2,TRBV7-8,TRBJ2-3,15,TGTGCCAGCAGCCTAGCGGGAGGAGTGGCAGATACGCAGTATTTT,CASSLAGGVADTQYF
few,TRBD2,TRBV7-3,TRBJ2-3,15,TGTGCCAGCAGCTTAGTCCCCGGGAGGACAGATACGCAGTATTTT,CASSLVPGRTDTQYF
few,NA,TRBV11-2,TRBJ1-1,16,TGTGCCAGCAGCTTATCTCCCGTCCGGGTTAACACTGAAGCTTTCTTT,CASSLSPVRVNTEAFF
few,NA,TRBV7-2,TRBJ2-1,15,TGTGCCAGCAGCTTAGTAGGGGTCTCCTACAATGAGCAGTTCTTC,CASSLVGVSYNEQFF
many,TRBD1,TRBV5-1,TRBJ2-3,16,TGCGCCAGCAGCCCGGATGACAGGGCAGGCACAGATACGCAGTATTTT,CASSPDDRAGTDTQYF
NA,TRBD1,TRBV3-1,TRBJ2-3,13,TGTGCCAGCAGTCCTGGGACAGGAGATACGCAGTATTTT,CASSPGTGDTQYF
many,NA,TRBV5-1,TRBJ2-3,15,TGCGCCAGCAGCTTGGAAGGACTTACCACAGATACGCAGTATTTT,CASSLEGLTTDTQYF
NA,NA,TRBV4-3,TRBJ2-2,15,TGCGCCAGCAGCCAAGATCCAGCGAACGCCGGGGAGCTGTTTTTT,CASSQDPANAGELFF
few,TRBD1,TRBV7-2,TRBJ2-2,19,TGTGCCAGCAGCTCAGGAGGCCCGGGCAGGGGGATGAACACCGGGGAGCTGTTTTTT,CASSSGGPGRGMNTGELFF